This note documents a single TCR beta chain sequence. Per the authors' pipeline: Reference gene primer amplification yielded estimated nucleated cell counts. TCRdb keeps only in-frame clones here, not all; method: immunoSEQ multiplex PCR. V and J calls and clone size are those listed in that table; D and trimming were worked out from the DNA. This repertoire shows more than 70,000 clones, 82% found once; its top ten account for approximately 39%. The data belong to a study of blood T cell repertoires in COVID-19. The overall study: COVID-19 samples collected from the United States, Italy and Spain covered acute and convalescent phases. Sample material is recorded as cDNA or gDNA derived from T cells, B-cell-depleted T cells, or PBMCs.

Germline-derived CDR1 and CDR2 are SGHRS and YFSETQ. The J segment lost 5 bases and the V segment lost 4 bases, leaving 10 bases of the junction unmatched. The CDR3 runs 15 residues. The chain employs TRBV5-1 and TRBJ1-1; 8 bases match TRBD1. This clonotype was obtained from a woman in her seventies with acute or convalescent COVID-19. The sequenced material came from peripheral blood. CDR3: CASSPGGTFRTEAFF. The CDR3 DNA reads TGCGCCAGCAGCCCAGGGGGCACGTTTCGAACTGAAGCTTTCTTT.